This entry describes one T cell receptor beta chain. This record belongs to a study of blood T cell repertoires in COVID-19. Overall study: Both acute and convalescent COVID-19 samples were obtained from the United States, Italy and Spain. The analysed material was cDNA or gDNA that came from T cells, B-cell-depleted T cells, or PBMCs.

In the original analysis: Counts of nucleated cells, estimated from reference gene primer amplification, were obtained. This table comes from immunoSEQ multiplex PCR, and its TCRdb copy is limited to in-frame clones, with some not included. V and J calls and clone size are as listed in that table; D and trimming were resolved from the DNA. The repertoire includes 100,000 or so clones, roughly 81% of them detected once, and roughly 10% sits in the top ten. This TCR was recovered from a woman between 70 and 85 years old with acute or convalescent COVID-19. Sequenced: peripheral blood.

The CDR3 loop reads CASSYSGTEAYGYTF. The CDR3 region has the DNA TGTGCCAGCAGTTACTCCGGGACAGAGGCCTATGGCTACACCTTC. The gene calls are TRBV6-6 and TRBJ1-2; 7 bases are a match to TRBD1. Germline values: CDR1 MNHNY, CDR2 SVGAGI (reference sequence). The CDR3 has 15 amino acids. The V gene end was trimmed by 0 bases and the J gene end by 4 bases; junction bases not matched to a gene: 5.